One and the same sample provided the 23 T cell receptor beta chains below, sequenced in a study of CD8 T cells in Susac syndrome. RNA, at about 0.5 to 1 ug, was reverse transcribed with random hexamers. A single record per CDR3 protein comes from TCRdb applying MiXCR to the immunoSEQ multiplex PCR reads. The sample carries about 89,000 distinct CDR3 sequences, 90% to 95% recorded once. Sample: CD8+ T cells from PBMCs. The receptors derive from a human donor in good health.

V gene TRBV5-6 combines with J gene TRBJ2-7; maybe TRBD1 (6 bases). The CDR3 spans 14 residues. V was clipped by 4 bases and J by 4 bases, with 15 bases between them. Per germline, CDR1 SGHDT and CDR2 YYEEEE. CDR3 nucleotide sequence: TGTGCCAGCAGCCCCTGGGGGCGGACGTACGAGCAGTACTTC. The encoded protein is CASSPWGRTYEQYF. Full variable domain (rest looked up from reference TRBV5-6 and TRBJ2-7): DAGVTQSPTHLIKTRGQQVTLRCSPKSGHDTVSWYQQALGQGPQFIFQYYEEEERQRGNFPDRFSGHQFPNYSSELNVNALLLGDSALYLCASSPWGRTYEQYFGPGTRLTVT.

The chain employs TRBV4-1 and TRBJ1-1, with D unclear. V lost 1 base and J 4 bases, leaving 10 bases between the germline ends. This CDR3 is built from 14 residues. CDR1 and CDR2 (germline): MGHRA, YSYEKL. This chain's CDR3 is CASSQGLSVTEAFF. The DNA of the CDR3 is TGCGCCAGCAGCCAAGGCCTTTCGGTCACTGAAGCTTTCTTT.

The genes are TRBV6-1 and TRBJ2-5; D may be TRBD2 (7 bases). This CDR3 is 16 amino acids long. The germline CDR1 and CDR2 sequences are MNHNS and SASEGT. Trimming left V 2 bases short and J 4 bases short, with 17 bases between. For the CDR3, the DNA is TGTGCCAGCAGTGAACCTGGGGGGGCGATCGGAGAGACCCAGTACTTC. This codes for CASSEPGGAIGETQYF.

The J gene is TRBJ2-7, the V gene TRBV9, with D uncertain. Germline loops: CDR1 SGDLS, CDR2 YYNGEE. The V gene lost 0 bases and the J gene lost 3 bases, with 13 bases spanning the gap. The CDR3 sequence is 15 residues long. The CDR3, as DNA: TGTGCCAGCAGCGTAGCAACAGCTCCTAACTACGAGCAGTACTTC. This gives the protein CASSVATAPNYEQYF.

This rearrangement joins TRBV19 to TRBJ1-1, with 10 bases lining up with TRBD1. The length of the CDR3 is 15 residues. Germline CDR1 is LNHDA and CDR2 is SQIVND (reference sequence). V was clipped by 3 bases and J by 2 bases; unmatched bases: 3. CDR3 region: CASSMGTGANTEAFF. The CDR3 DNA reads TGTGCCAGTAGTATGGGGACAGGGGCCAACACTGAAGCTTTCTTT.

CDR3 residues: CASSGEGPPSTDTQYF. As DNA, the CDR3 is TGTGCCAGCAGCGGCGAGGGACCCCCTAGCACAGATACGCAGTATTTT. The chain uses TRBV5-4 and TRBJ2-3; D possibly uses TRBD1 or TRBD2 (5 bases each). This CDR3 has 16 residues. Germline V gene data show CDR1 as SGHNT and CDR2 as YYREEE (reference sequence). Deletions cut 4 bases from V and 0 bases from J, with 15 bases between.

This sequence joins TRBV2 and TRBJ1-2; no clear D gene. The CDR3 loop spans 9 amino acids. V shed 10 bases and J shed 11 bases, with 11 bases lying between them. CDR1 is SNHLY, CDR2 FYNNEI, per germline. CDR3 sequence reads: CATTRPYTF. The CDR3 DNA reads as TGTGCCACCACAAGACCTTACACCTTC.

V is TRBV19 and J is TRBJ2-2; either TRBD1 or TRBD2 may fit D (5 bases each). The germline gives CDR1 LNHDA, CDR2 SQIVND (reference sequence). The CDR3 consists of 16 residues. With 4 bases removed from V and 3 bases from J, the gap between germline ends came to 15 bases. The CDR3, as DNA: TGTGCCAGTAGTACAACCGGGACCCGGGACACCGGGGAGCTGTTTTTT. Translated: CASSTTGTRDTGELFF.

This chain connects TRBV5-6 to TRBJ2-5, with TRBD1 as a possible D gene (6 bases). CDR1 is SGHDT, CDR2 YYEEEE, per germline. The CDR3 runs to 13 residues. V gave up 6 bases and J gave up 2 bases, with 11 bases separating them. The CDR3 here is CASTPDSQETQYF. CDR3 DNA sequence: TGTGCCAGCACCCCGGACAGTCAAGAGACCCAGTACTTC.

The chain joins TRBV29-1 to TRBJ2-7; D possibly corresponds to TRBD1 (6 bases). CDR3 length: 13 residues. Germline V CDR1 and CDR2: SQVTM, ANQGSEA. V lost 6 bases and J 2 bases, leaving 14 bases between the germline ends. The CDR3 spells CSVSGTWTYEQYF. The CDR3 DNA is TGCAGCGTCTCCGGGACATGGACCTACGAGCAGTACTTC.

The chain links TRBV15 to TRBJ1-1, with D perhaps TRBD1 (6 bases). Germline loops: CDR1 LNHNV, CDR2 YYDKDF (reference sequence). The CDR3 is 14 amino acids. V was trimmed by 5 bases and J by 8 bases, leaving 18 bases between them. CDR3 in amino acids: CATSPRANQGEAFF. Here the CDR3 DNA reads TGTGCCACCAGCCCACGCGCAAACCAGGGGGAAGCTTTCTTT.

The V and J genes are TRBV7-9 and TRBJ2-1, with D unclear. Deletions cut 3 bases from V and 8 bases from J, with 5 bases between. Germline values: CDR1 SEHNR, CDR2 FQNEAQ (reference sequence). The CDR3 is 11 amino acids. As DNA, the CDR3 is TGTGCCAGCAGCTTGGACCATGAGCAGTTCTTC. Its translation: CASSLDHEQFF.

The chain has TRBV6-4 and TRBJ2-1; 7 bases are shared with TRBD1. This CDR3 region has 16 residues. The J segment lost 4 bases and the V segment lost 2 bases, leaving 8 bases of the junction unmatched. Per the germline V gene, CDR1 is MRHNA and CDR2 is SNTAGT. Here the CDR3 DNA reads TGTGCCAGCAGTGACCAGCGAACAGGGGTGTACAATGAGCAGTTCTTC. Its translation: CASSDQRTGVYNEQFF.

This clonotype was seen only once. CDR3 nucleotide sequence: TGTGCCAGCAGCCCCCGTGGGACAGGGTCATTATACGGCTACACCTTC. Its protein product is CASSPRGTGSLYGYTF. V gene TRBV5-4 combines with J gene TRBJ1-2, with 9 bases matching TRBD1. CDR3 length equals 16 residues. Germline V gene lookup returns CDR1 SGHNT and CDR2 YYREEE (reference sequence). V trimming: 4 bases; J trimming: 8 bases; junction bases outside the gene matches: 15.

The rearrangement links TRBV5-4 to TRBJ2-1, with a possible D match to TRBD2 (6 bases). CDR1 and CDR2 (germline): SGHNT, YYREEE (reference sequence). V lost 7 bases, J lost 7 bases, and 21 bases lay in between. This CDR3 is built from 15 residues. In DNA, the CDR3 is TGTGCCAGCCGACTACAGGAGGGGCAGGTGAATGAGCAGTTCTTC. Its translation is CASRLQEGQVNEQFF.

The chain's CDR3 is CSVEAAPVDISYGYTF. In nucleotides, the CDR3 is TGCAGCGTTGAAGCCGCCCCGGTCGACATTAGCTATGGCTACACCTTC. The chain carries TRBV29-1 and TRBJ1-2, with D hard to call. CDR1 is SQVTM and CDR2 is ANQGSEA in the germline V gene. V lost 1 base to trimming and J lost 4 bases, with 19 bases between them. This CDR3 is built from 16 residues. The whole variable domain, filled in from reference TRBV29-1 and TRBJ1-2, reads SAVISQKPSRDICQRGTSLTIQCQVDSQVTMMFWYRQQPGQSLTLIATANQGSEATYESGFVIDKFPISRPNLTFSTLTVSNMSPEDSSIYLCSVEAAPVDISYGYTFGSGTRLTVV.

This clonotype was observed a handful of times. The chain uses TRBV28 and TRBJ1-1; a weak D match, TRBD1 (5 bases). The V and J ends lost 5 bases and 7 bases respectively, with 8 bases between them. CDR3 length: 11 amino acids. CDR1 is MDHEN and CDR2 is SYDVKM in the germline V gene. The CDR3: CASSGGGEAFF. The CDR3 DNA reads TGTGCCAGCAGTGGGGGGGGTGAAGCTTTCTTT.

The chain joins TRBV7-9 to TRBJ2-7, with 7 bases identical to TRBD2. V trimming: 8 bases; J trimming: 5 bases; junction bases outside the gene matches: 6. This CDR3 has 12 amino acids. Germline lookup yields CDR1 SEHNR and CDR2 FQNEAQ (reference sequence). CDR3 in DNA: TGTGCCAGCTCGGGGGGAATCCACGAGCAGTACTTC. Amino acid sequence: CASSGGIHEQYF.

The rearrangement links TRBV20-1 to TRBJ1-6; D is undetermined. Germline V gene data show CDR1 as DFQATT and CDR2 as SNEGSKA (reference sequence). This CDR3 comprises 16 residues. Between the trimmed V and J ends, which lost 6 bases and 1 base, there was a span of 16 bases. In DNA, the CDR3 is TGCAGTGCAACGGACCCCTTAGAATCCTATAATTCACCCCTCCACTTT. It translates to CSATDPLESYNSPLHF.

This clonotype was observed a handful of times. The rearrangement links TRBV6-6 to TRBJ1-2; D uncertain. CDR1 and CDR2 (germline): MNHNY, SVGAGI (reference sequence). The CDR3 has 12 residues. Trimming removed 9 bases from V and 4 bases from J, with 12 bases in between. This CDR3 is CASTMAFYGYTF. The DNA for the CDR3 is TGTGCCAGTACCATGGCTTTCTATGGCTACACCTTC.

CDR3 protein: CASSDSIGGELFF. In DNA form, the CDR3 reads TGTGCCAGCAGTGATAGCATCGGCGGGGAGCTGTTTTTT. The chain employs TRBV2 and TRBJ2-2; D ambiguous. The CDR3 extends over 13 amino acids. The germline V and J ends were trimmed by 3 bases and 7 bases, with 9 bases remaining between them. Germline loops: CDR1 SNHLY, CDR2 FYNNEI.

V gene TRBV29-1 combines with J gene TRBJ2-5; 12 positions agree with TRBD1. V shed 7 bases and J 3 bases; nucleotides not matched to a gene: 6. Per germline, CDR1 SQVTM and CDR2 ANQGSEA. CDR3 size: 14 residues. CDR3 amino acids: CSGAGQGAEETQYF. The DNA for the CDR3 is TGCAGCGGGGCGGGACAGGGGGCAGAAGAGACCCAGTACTTC.

The sample holds a few counts of this clonotype. The rearrangement links TRBV30 to TRBJ2-7; weak D call: TRBD2 (6 bases). V shed 0 bases and J shed 2 bases, with 14 bases lying between them. Germline V gene data show CDR1 as GTSNPN and CDR2 as SVGIG (reference sequence). This CDR3 contains 15 residues. This CDR3 reads CAWSVGGETTYEQYF. CDR3 in DNA: TGTGCCTGGAGTGTAGGAGGGGAAACCACCTACGAGCAGTACTTC.